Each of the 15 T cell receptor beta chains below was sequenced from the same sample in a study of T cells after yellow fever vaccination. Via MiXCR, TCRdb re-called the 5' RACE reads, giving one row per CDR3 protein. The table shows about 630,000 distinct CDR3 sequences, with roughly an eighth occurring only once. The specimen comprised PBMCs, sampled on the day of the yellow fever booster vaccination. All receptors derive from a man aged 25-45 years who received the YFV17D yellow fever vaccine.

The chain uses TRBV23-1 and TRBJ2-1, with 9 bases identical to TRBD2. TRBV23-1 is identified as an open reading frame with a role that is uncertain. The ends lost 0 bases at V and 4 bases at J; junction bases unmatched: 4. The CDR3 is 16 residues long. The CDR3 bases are TGCGCCAGCAGTCAATCACTAGCGGGTCTATACAATGAGCAGTTCTTC. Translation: CASSQSLAGLYNEQFF.

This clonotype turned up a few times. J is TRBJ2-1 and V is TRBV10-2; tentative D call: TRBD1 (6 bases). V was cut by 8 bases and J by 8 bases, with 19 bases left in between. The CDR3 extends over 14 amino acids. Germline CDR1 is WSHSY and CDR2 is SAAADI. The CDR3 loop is CASRAPAGDHEQFF. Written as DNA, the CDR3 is TGCGCCAGCCGGGCCCCGGCAGGGGACCATGAGCAGTTCTTC.

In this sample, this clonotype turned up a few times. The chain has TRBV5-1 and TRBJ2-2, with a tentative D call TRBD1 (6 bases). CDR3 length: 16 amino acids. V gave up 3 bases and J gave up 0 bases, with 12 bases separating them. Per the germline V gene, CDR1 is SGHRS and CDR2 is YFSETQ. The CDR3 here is CASSYARGANTGELFF. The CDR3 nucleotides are TGCGCCAGCAGCTATGCCAGGGGCGCGAACACCGGGGAGCTGTTTTTT.

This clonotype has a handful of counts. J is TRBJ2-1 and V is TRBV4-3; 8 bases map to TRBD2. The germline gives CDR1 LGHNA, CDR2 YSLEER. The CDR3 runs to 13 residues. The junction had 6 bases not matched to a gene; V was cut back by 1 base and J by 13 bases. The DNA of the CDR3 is TGCGCCAGCAGCCAAGCTTCGGGACTAGTTCAGTTCTTC. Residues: CASSQASGLVQFF.

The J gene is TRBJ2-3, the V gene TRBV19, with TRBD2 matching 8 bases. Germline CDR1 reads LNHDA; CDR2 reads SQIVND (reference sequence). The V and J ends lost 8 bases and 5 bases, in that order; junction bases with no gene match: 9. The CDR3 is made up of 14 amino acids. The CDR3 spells CASSRAGDLDTQYF. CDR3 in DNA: TGTGCCAGTTCGAGAGCGGGGGATTTAGATACGCAGTATTTT. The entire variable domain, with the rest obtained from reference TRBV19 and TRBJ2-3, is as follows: DGGITQSPKYLFRKEGQNVTLSCEQNLNHDAMYWYRQDPGQGLRLIYYSQIVNDFQKGDIAEGYSVSREKKESFPLTVTSAQKNPTAFYLCASSRAGDLDTQYFGPGTRLTVL.

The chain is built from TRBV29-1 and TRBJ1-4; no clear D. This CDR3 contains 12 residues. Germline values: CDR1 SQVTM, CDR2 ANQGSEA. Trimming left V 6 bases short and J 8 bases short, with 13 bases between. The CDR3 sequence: CSVALDGEKLFF. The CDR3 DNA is TGCAGCGTCGCATTGGACGGCGAAAAACTGTTTTTT.

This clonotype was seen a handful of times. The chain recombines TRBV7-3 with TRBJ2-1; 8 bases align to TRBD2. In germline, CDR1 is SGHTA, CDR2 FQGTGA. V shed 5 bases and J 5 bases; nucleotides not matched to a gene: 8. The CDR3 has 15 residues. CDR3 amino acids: CASSPPGLGHNEQFF. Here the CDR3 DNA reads TGTGCCAGCAGCCCTCCGGGACTAGGGCACAATGAGCAGTTCTTC.

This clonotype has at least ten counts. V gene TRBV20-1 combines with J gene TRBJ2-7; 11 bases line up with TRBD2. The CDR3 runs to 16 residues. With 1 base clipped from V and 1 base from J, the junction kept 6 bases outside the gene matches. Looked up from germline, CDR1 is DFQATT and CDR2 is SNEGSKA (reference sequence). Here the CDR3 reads CSARGGLAASSYEQYF. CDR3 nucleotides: TGCAGTGCTAGAGGGGGACTAGCGGCTTCTTCCTACGAGCAGTACTTC.

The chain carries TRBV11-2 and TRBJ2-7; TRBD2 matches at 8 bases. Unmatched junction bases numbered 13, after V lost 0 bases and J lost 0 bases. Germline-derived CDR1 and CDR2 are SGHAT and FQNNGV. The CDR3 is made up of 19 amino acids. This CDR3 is CASSLESLAGTLSSYEQYF. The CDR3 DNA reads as TGTGCCAGCAGCTTAGAATCCCTAGCGGGCACATTGAGCTCCTACGAGCAGTACTTC.

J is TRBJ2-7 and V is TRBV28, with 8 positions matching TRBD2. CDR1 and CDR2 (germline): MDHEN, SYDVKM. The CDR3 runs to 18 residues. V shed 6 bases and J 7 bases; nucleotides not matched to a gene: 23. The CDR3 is CASSTVLLGGSGAREQYF. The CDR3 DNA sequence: TGTGCCAGCAGCACCGTTCTACTAGGTGGTAGCGGGGCGAGGGAGCAGTACTTC.

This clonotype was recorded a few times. CDR3 residues: CSVEDWTLTGTGDHNYGYTF. The CDR3 DNA reads TGCAGCGTTGAAGATTGGACCCTAACGGGGACAGGGGATCATAACTATGGCTACACCTTC. This sequence joins TRBV29-1 and TRBJ1-2, with 10 bases identical to TRBD1. The CDR3 totals 20 residues. V lost 0 bases and J lost 1; bases outside the gene matches: 17. Per the germline V gene, CDR1 is SQVTM and CDR2 is ANQGSEA.

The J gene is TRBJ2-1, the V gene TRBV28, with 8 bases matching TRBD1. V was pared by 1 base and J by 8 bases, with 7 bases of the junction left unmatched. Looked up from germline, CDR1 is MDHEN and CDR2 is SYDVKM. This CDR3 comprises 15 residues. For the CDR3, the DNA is TGTGCCAGCAGTTTATCGGTCAGGGGGCGATATGAGCAGTTCTTC. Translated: CASSLSVRGRYEQFF.

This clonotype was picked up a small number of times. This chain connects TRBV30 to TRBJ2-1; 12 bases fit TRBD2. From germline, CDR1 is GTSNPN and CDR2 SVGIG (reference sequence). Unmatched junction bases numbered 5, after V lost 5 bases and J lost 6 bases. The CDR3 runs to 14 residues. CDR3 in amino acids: CAWHGTSGFNEQFF. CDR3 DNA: TGTGCCTGGCATGGGACTAGCGGGTTCAATGAGCAGTTCTTC.

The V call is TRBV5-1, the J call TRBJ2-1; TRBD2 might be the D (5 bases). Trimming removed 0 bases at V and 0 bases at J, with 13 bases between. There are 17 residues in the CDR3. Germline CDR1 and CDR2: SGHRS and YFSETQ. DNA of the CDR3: TGCGCCAGCAGCTTGGGGGCACTAGTGAGCTCCTACAATGAGCAGTTCTTC. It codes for CASSLGALVSSYNEQFF.

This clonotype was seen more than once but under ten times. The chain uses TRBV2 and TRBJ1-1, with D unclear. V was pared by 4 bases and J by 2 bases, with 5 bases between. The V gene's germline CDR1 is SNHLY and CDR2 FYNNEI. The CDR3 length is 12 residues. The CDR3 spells CASSVTNTEAFF. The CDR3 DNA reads TGTGCCAGCAGTGTTACTAACACTGAAGCTTTCTTT.